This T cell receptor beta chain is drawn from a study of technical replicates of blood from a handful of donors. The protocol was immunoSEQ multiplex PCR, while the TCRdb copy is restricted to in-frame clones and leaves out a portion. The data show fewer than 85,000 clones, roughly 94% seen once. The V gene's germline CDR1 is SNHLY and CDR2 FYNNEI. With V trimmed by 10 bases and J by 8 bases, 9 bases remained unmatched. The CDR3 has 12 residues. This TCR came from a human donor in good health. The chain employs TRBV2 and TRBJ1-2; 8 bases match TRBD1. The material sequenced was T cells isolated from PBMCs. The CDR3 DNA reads TGTGCCACTAAGACAGGGGATGACGGCTACACCTTC. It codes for CATKTGDDGYTF. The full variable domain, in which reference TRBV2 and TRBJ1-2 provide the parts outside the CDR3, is EPEVTQTPSHQVTQMGQEVILRCVPISNHLYFYWYRQILGQKVEFLVSFYNNEISEKSEIFDDQFSVERPDGSNFTLKIRSTKLEDSAMYFCATKTGDDGYTFGSGTRLTVV.